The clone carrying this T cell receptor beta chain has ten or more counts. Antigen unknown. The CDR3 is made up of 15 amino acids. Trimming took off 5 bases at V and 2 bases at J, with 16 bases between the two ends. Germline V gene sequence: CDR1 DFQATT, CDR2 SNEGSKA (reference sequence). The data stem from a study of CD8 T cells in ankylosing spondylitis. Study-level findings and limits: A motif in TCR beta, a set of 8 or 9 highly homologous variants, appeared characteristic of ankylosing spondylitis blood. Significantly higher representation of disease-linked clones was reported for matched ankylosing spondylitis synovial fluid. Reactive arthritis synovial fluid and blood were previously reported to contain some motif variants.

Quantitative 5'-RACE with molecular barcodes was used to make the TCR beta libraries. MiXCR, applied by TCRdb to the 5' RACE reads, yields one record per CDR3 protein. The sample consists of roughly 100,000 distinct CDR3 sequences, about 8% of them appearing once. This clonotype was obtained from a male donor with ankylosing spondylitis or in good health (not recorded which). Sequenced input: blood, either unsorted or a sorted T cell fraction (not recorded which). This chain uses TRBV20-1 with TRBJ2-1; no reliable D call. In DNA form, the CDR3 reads TGCAGTGCTCCACCCTCCGAGCGAACCTACAATGAGCAGTTCTTC. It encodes CSAPPSERTYNEQFF.